The T cell receptor (beta chain) under discussion was sequenced for a study of Ad26.COV2.S vaccination and SARS-CoV-2 variants. Whole-study context: Ad26.COV2.S shots went into the muscle once or twice, 56 days apart.

The treatment: around 19 received Ad26.COV2.S at low or high dose, single or two shots; several received placebo; per-sample allocation not given. Sampling was done on day 63 after the first vaccine or placebo injection. The protocol was immunoSEQ multiplex PCR, while the TCRdb copy is restricted to in-frame clones and leaves out a portion. The table records 200,000 to 300,000 clones, around nine tenths of them present only once. As regards this clone: Its antigen is as yet unknown.

Study outcomes and limitations: Reported post-vaccination CD8+ and CD4+ T cell responses to spike showed substantial breadth. Analyses that measured TCR breadth and depth may have underestimated total T cell responses.

This CDR3 is built from 12 residues. Per germline, CDR1 SGHAT and CDR2 FQNNGV. Trimming took off 5 bases at V and 5 bases at J, with 9 bases between the two ends. The material sequenced was peripheral blood, taken in a trial of Ad26.COV2.S vaccine versus placebo. This TCR was sampled from a person aged 18-65 years who received the Ad26.COV2.S COVID-19 vaccine or a placebo. The rearrangement uses TRBV11-2 and TRBJ1-1; no clear D gene. The CDR3 DNA is TGTGCCAGCAGCAAGTCGGGTACTGAAGCTTTCTTT. It codes for CASSKSGTEAFF.